The 6 T cell receptor beta chains presented below share a single source sample, sequenced in a study of blood T cells in healthy people across ages. Through a sample-barcoded 5' primer and a J-beta primer mix, a second PCR was run for roughly 6 to 11 cycles. MiXCR was run by TCRdb on the 5' RACE reads, yielding one entry per CDR3 protein. The sample includes roughly 1,500,000 distinct CDR3 sequences, roughly 40% of them seen just once. What was sequenced was blood. All receptors derive from a woman younger than 30 in good health.

In this sample, this clonotype turned up a few times. The V and J genes are TRBV10-3 and TRBJ2-7; tentatively, D is TRBD1 (5 bases). The CDR3 spans 14 residues. Germline V gene lookup returns CDR1 ENHRY and CDR2 SYGVKD. Trimming cost V 10 bases and J 1 base, with 17 bases left between them. The CDR3: CASSGQSTSYEQYF. In DNA, the CDR3 is TGTGCCAGTTCCGGACAATCAACTTCCTACGAGCAGTACTTC.

The chain joins TRBV3-1 to TRBJ2-6; no clear D gene. Trimming left V 4 bases short and J 0 bases short, with 13 bases between. This CDR3 contains 17 residues. The germline V gene encodes CDR1 LGHDT and CDR2 YNNKEL (reference sequence). The CDR3 region has the DNA TGTGCCAGCAGCCTTTACCGGAGCCGCTCTGGGGCCAACGTCCTGACTTTC. Encoded protein: CASSLYRSRSGANVLTF.

A few counts support this clonotype. The junction departs from the called germline gene at one end, perhaps through a read error. The chain is built from TRBV7-7 and TRBJ2-7; 10 bases match TRBD2. Germline loops: CDR1 SSHAT, CDR2 FNYEAQ (reference sequence). CDR3 size: 15 residues. The chain's CDR3 is CASSLGSGGAYEQYF. The DNA for the CDR3 is TGTGCTAGCAGCTTAGGCAGCGGGGGGGCCTACGAGCAGTACTTC.

This sequence joins TRBV7-2 and TRBJ1-5; 7 bases line up with TRBD1. The germline CDR1 and CDR2 sequences are SGHTA and FQGNSA. Trimming took 4 bases from V and 6 from J; bases not matched to a gene: 9. CDR3 length: 15 residues. The CDR3: CASSSGQFPSQPQHF. The CDR3 coding sequence is TGTGCCAGCAGCTCGGGACAGTTCCCCTCTCAGCCCCAGCATTTT.

The sample holds a few counts of this clonotype. The rearrangement uses TRBV5-1 and TRBJ2-3, with 10 bases lining up with TRBD2. Germline CDR1 reads SGHRS; CDR2 reads YFSETQ. J lost 0 bases, V lost 0 bases, and 7 bases had no gene match. There are 18 residues in the CDR3. The CDR3 spells CASSLELAGARSTDTQYF. Written as DNA, the CDR3 is TGCGCCAGCAGCTTGGAGCTAGCGGGGGCTCGAAGCACAGATACGCAGTATTTT.

In its sample, this clonotype was seen a few times. CDR3 sequence reads: CASSLGPQTYGYTF. For the CDR3, the DNA is TGTGCCAGCAGTTTGGGCCCACAGACCTATGGCTACACCTTC. V usage is TRBV12-3 or TRBV12-4 and J usage is TRBJ1-2; D ambiguous. Trimming left V 3 bases short and J 4 bases short, with 12 bases between. The CDR3 has 14 amino acids.